One and the same sample provided the 13 T cell receptor beta chains below, sequenced in a study of cytomegalovirus exposure and HLA in healthy donors. PCR employed 60 Vbeta and 13 Jbeta primers. This table comes from immunoSEQ multiplex PCR, and its TCRdb copy is limited to in-frame clones, with some not included. This sample has 130,000 or so clones, with roughly 80% found just once. The sample consisted of PBMCs. These receptors all stem from a man aged 30 to 39 in good health and CMV-seronegative.

The rearrangement links TRBV6-6 to TRBJ2-7; 8 bases are a match to TRBD2. The CDR3 has 15 residues. Germline V gene sequence: CDR1 MNHNY, CDR2 SVGAGI (reference sequence). The V segment lost 6 bases and the J segment 3 bases; nucleotides outside the gene matches: 10. CDR3 in DNA: TGTGCCAGCAGCCTACCACGGGGGGGTGGCTACGAGCAGTACTTC. Translation gives CASSLPRGGGYEQYF.

The chain joins TRBV4-3 to TRBJ1-2, with D possibly being TRBD1 (6 bases). CDR1 LGHNA and CDR2 YSLEER come from the germline V gene. The CDR3 consists of 17 residues. V dropped 0 bases and J dropped 0 bases, with 14 bases sitting between them. Written as DNA, the CDR3 is TGCGCCAGCAGCCAAGAGAGGGGGAACAGGGCTAACTATGGCTACACCTTC. Translating gives CASSQERGNRANYGYTF.

The chain recombines TRBV6-5 with TRBJ1-1; D unclear. The CDR3 is made up of 14 amino acids. Trimming shortened V by 8 bases and J by 7 bases, and 20 bases separated the two germline ends. From germline, CDR1 is MNHEY and CDR2 SVGAGI. The CDR3 DNA reads TGTGCCAGCCCAACCGGGAGGCCAACCCTTGAAGCTTTCTTT. Its protein is CASPTGRPTLEAFF.

The V call is TRBV5-1, the J call TRBJ1-2, with TRBD1 as a possible D gene (5 bases). The length of the CDR3 is 14 residues. Germline lookup yields CDR1 SGHRS and CDR2 YFSETQ. The ends were cut back, 2 bases at V and 6 bases at J, with 14 bases in the middle. This CDR3 reads CASSFQGVKDGYTF. The CDR3 nucleotides read TGCGCCAGCAGCTTTCAGGGCGTAAAGGATGGCTACACCTTC.

The rearrangement uses TRBV6-5 and TRBJ2-5; 8 nucleotides align to TRBD1. Judging by the DNA end, TRBJ2-7 fits better; the J call may be wrong. From germline, CDR1 is MNHEY and CDR2 SVGAGI. The CDR3 is made up of 14 amino acids. As DNA, the CDR3 is TGTGCCAGCAGTTACAGGACAGGGTCCTACGAGCAGTACTTC. Amino acid sequence: CASSYRTGSYEQYF.

The J gene is TRBJ1-5, the V gene TRBV2; D might be TRBD1 (5 bases). The CDR3 sequence is 15 residues long. V was shortened by 5 bases and J by 0 bases, with 11 bases between the two germline ends. Germline CDR1 SNHLY, CDR2 FYNNEI. The CDR3 nucleotides are TGTGCCAGCAGTTACCAGGGTTATAGCAATCAGCCCCAGCATTTT. Protein: CASSYQGYSNQPQHF. Supplemented by reference TRBV2 and TRBJ1-5, the full variable domain reads EPEVTQTPSHQVTQMGQEVILRCVPISNHLYFYWYRQILGQKVEFLVSFYNNEISEKSEIFDDQFSVERPDGSNFTLKIRSTKLEDSAMYFCASSYQGYSNQPQHFGDGTRLSIL.

The chain is built from TRBV10-2 and TRBJ2-3; unclear D gene. CDR3 length equals 16 residues. Germline values: CDR1 WSHSY, CDR2 SAAADI. Trimming shortened V by 7 bases and J by 5 bases, and 22 bases separated the two germline ends. The CDR3 DNA sequence: TGCGCCAGCAATGGTCCCCCTGGCCCTGGCGGAGATACGCAGTATTTT. Translation: CASNGPPGPGGDTQYF.

V gene TRBV4-3 combines with J gene TRBJ1-2; no definite D call. The germline CDR1 and CDR2 sequences are LGHNA and YSLEER. Between the trimmed V and J ends, which lost 0 bases and 11 bases, there was a span of 13 bases. This CDR3 is built from 13 residues. The CDR3 nucleotides read TGCGCCAGCAGCCAAGATCCCCCCGTCGGGTACACCTTC. It codes for CASSQDPPVGYTF.

The chain carries TRBV27 and TRBJ2-7, with D possibly matching TRBD1 (5 bases). Germline CDR1 is MNHEY and CDR2 is SMNVEV (reference sequence). The length of the CDR3 is 13 residues. V lost 2 bases and J lost 0, with 5 bases in between. CDR3 nucleotides: TGTGCCAGCAGTTTAACAGGCTCCTACGAGCAGTACTTC. It yields the protein CASSLTGSYEQYF.

V and J are TRBV9 and TRBJ2-3, with TRBD2 matching 11 bases. J lost 0 bases, V lost 2 bases, and 2 bases had no gene match. The CDR3 length is 16 residues. Germline V gives CDR1 SGDLS, CDR2 YYNGEE. CDR3 region: CASSVSGGDSTDTQYF. The CDR3 DNA is TGTGCCAGCAGCGTTAGCGGGGGGGATAGCACAGATACGCAGTATTTT. The variable domain in full, with the rest retrieved from reference TRBV9 and TRBJ2-3, is DSGVTQTPKHLITATGQRVTLRCSPRSGDLSVYWYQQSLDQGLQFLIQYYNGEERAKGNILERFSAQQFPDLHSELNLSSLELGDSALYFCASSVSGGDSTDTQYFGPGTRLTVL.

The V gene is TRBV28, the J gene TRBJ1-2; TRBD1 matches at 7 bases. The length of the CDR3 is 14 residues. V shed 3 bases, J shed 5 bases, and the junction held 6 bases outside the gene matches. Germline V lookup: CDR1 MDHEN, CDR2 SYDVKM. CDR3 sequence reads: CASSFNRGEYGYTF. In DNA, the CDR3 is TGTGCCAGCAGTTTTAACAGGGGCGAATATGGCTACACCTTC.

CDR3 amino acids: CAISESAHEQYF. The CDR3 nucleotides read TGTGCCATCAGTGAGTCAGCCCACGAGCAGTACTTC. This rearrangement joins TRBV10-3 to TRBJ2-7, with no clear D. CDR1 is ENHRY, CDR2 SYGVKD, per germline. There are 12 residues in the CDR3. V was clipped by 0 bases and J by 5 bases, with 5 bases between them.

The V gene is TRBV10-1, the J gene TRBJ1-2; D remains ambiguous. Trimming pared 4 bases from V and 4 bases from J, leaving 7 bases between. Per the germline V gene, CDR1 is WNHNN and CDR2 is SYGVQD (reference sequence). CDR3 size: 12 residues. CDR3 loop: CASSAGSYGYTF. In nucleotides, the CDR3 is TGCGCCAGCAGTGCAGGATCCTATGGCTACACCTTC.